Below, one T cell receptor (beta chain) is given with its context. Antigen: not known. The sample comes from a study of response to subunit inactivated influenza vaccine. TCRdb re-called the RT-PCR reads with MiXCR, one entry per CDR3 protein. The data show over 450,000 distinct CDR3 sequences, 10% to 15% seen once. Study-wide results and caveats: That few new T cells are recruited by each seasonal influenza vaccination was the authors' suggestion.

J gave up 0 bases and V 0 bases, and 3 bases lay outside the gene matches. Germline CDR1 is SGHRS and CDR2 is YFSETQ. The CDR3 runs to 17 residues. The gene calls are TRBV5-1 and TRBJ2-3; 11 nucleotides align to TRBD2. The receptor was isolated from a man aged 50 or older who received an inactivated influenza vaccine. The sample was PBMCs from blood, taken roughly 45 days after vaccination. CDR3 DNA: TGCGCCAGCAGCTTGGGCCTAGCGGGGGGTAGCACAGATACGCAGTATTTT. It yields the protein CASSLGLAGGSTDTQYF. The whole variable domain, filled in from reference TRBV5-1 and TRBJ2-3, reads KAGVTQTPRYLIKTRGQQVTLSCSPISGHRSVSWYQQTPGQGLQFLFEYFSETQRNKGNFPGRFSGRQFSNSRSEMNVSTLELGDSALYLCASSLGLAGGSTDTQYFGPGTRLTVL.